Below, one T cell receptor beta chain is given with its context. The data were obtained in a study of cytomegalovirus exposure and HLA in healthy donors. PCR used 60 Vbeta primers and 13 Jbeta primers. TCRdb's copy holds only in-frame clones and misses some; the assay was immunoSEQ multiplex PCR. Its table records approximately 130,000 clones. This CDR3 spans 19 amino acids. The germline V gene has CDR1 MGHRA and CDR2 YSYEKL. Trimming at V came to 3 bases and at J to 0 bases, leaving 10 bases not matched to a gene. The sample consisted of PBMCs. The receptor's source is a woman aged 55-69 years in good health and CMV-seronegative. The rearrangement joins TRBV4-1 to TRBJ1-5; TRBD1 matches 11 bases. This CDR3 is CASSQIGGTGGVSNQPQHF. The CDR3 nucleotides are TGCGCCAGCAGCCAGATTGGAGGGACAGGGGGAGTTAGCAATCAGCCCCAGCATTTT.